One sample yielded the 4 T cell receptor beta chains listed below, sequenced in a study of T cell changes during pregnancy in multiple sclerosis. The table came from immunoSEQ multiplex PCR; TCRdb's copy has only in-frame clones and leaves some out. The sample consists of around 26,000 clones, roughly nine tenths of them appearing once. This sample comprised CD8+ T cells from peripheral blood mononuclear cells, obtained in the second trimester of pregnancy. These receptors all stem from a female donor with multiple sclerosis, enrolled in a pregnancy study.

The chain combines TRBV7-8 with TRBJ2-1; D call uncertain. This CDR3 comprises 12 residues. Trimming removed 5 bases from V and 4 bases from J, with 6 bases in between. Germline CDR1 SGHVS, CDR2 FQNEAQ. The chain's CDR3 is CASSLRYNEQFF. CDR3 coding DNA: TGTGCCAGCAGCCTTAGATACAATGAGCAGTTCTTC.

As for this clone: At one end the junction does not follow the germline gene, possibly because of a read error. CDR3 coding DNA: TGTGCCAGCAGTTTATCGTGGCAGAACTATGGCTGCACCTTC. It translates to CASSLSWQNYGCTF. This chain joins TRBV27 and TRBJ1-2; unclear D gene. Germline assignment: CDR1 MNHEY and CDR2 SMNVEV (reference sequence). The CDR3 runs 14 residues.

This chain uses TRBV11-2 with TRBJ1-4, with a possible D match to TRBD1 (5 bases). From germline, CDR1 is SGHAT and CDR2 FQNNGV. The CDR3 extends over 12 amino acids. Trimming removed 5 bases from V and 8 bases from J, with 9 bases in between. CDR3 DNA sequence: TGTGCCAGCAGCCACACAGGCGAAAAACTGTTTTTT. It is translated as CASSHTGEKLFF.

This rearrangement joins TRBV6-1 to TRBJ2-7, with a possible D match to TRBD1 (6 bases). V lost 0 bases to trimming and J lost 3 bases, with 12 bases between them. CDR1 is MNHNS, CDR2 SASEGT, per germline. This CDR3 is 15 amino acids long. The CDR3 loop is CASSEAPGGNYEQYF. CDR3 bases: TGTGCCAGCAGTGAAGCCCCTGGGGGCAACTACGAGCAGTACTTC.